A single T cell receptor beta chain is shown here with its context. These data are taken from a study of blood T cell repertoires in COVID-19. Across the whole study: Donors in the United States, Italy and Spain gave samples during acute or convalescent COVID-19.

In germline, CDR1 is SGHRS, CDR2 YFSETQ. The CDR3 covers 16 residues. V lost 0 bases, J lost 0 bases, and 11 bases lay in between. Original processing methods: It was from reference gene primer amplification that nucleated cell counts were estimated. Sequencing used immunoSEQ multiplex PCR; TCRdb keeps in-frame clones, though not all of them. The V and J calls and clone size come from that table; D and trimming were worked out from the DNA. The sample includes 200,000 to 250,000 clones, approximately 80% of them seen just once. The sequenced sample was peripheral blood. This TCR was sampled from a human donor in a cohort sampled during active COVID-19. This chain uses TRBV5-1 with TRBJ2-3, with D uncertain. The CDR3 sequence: CASSLAVELSTDTQYF. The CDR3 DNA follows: TGCGCCAGCAGCTTGGCCGTCGAGTTGAGCACAGATACGCAGTATTTT.